A single sample gave rise to the 23 T cell receptor beta chains below, sequenced in a study of neoadjuvant anti-PD-1 for oral cavity cancer. Some clones are missing from TCRdb's copy, which holds only in-frame ones; the method was immunoSEQ multiplex PCR. Here the sample spans 12,000 to 15,000 clones, around 70% being singletons. The sample in question was PBMCs, obtained before nivolumab (anti-PD-1) treatment. Receptors originate from a person aged 35-79 years with oral cavity squamous cell carcinoma.

This chain joins TRBV11-3 and TRBJ2-3; 7 positions match TRBD1. This CDR3 is 14 amino acids long. Trimming took 6 bases from V and 1 from J; bases not matched to a gene: 4. Per the germline V gene, CDR1 is SGHNT and CDR2 is YENEEA. The chain's CDR3 is CASSEGQRTDTQYF. The CDR3 region has the DNA TGTGCCAGCAGTGAGGGACAGCGCACAGATACGCAGTATTTT.

The chain is built from TRBV29-1 and TRBJ2-3; perhaps TRBD1 as D (5 bases). Deletions cut 3 bases from V and 2 bases from J, with 12 bases between. Germline CDR1 reads SQVTM; CDR2 reads ANQGSEA. This CDR3 spans 14 amino acids. The CDR3 nucleotides are TGCAGCGTTGATGGGATCAGGGCCACAGATACGCAGTATTTT. It yields the protein CSVDGIRATDTQYF.

The rearrangement links TRBV5-1 to TRBJ2-1; D gene ambiguous. The ends were cut back, 0 bases at V and 9 bases at J, with 10 bases in the middle. The CDR3 is made up of 13 amino acids. From germline, CDR1 is SGHRS and CDR2 YFSETQ. The CDR3 region is CASSLVASREQFF. CDR3 nucleotide sequence: TGCGCCAGCAGCTTGGTTGCGTCTCGTGAGCAGTTCTTC.

The J gene is TRBJ2-7, the V gene TRBV10-1; no definite D call. CDR1 and CDR2 (germline): WNHNN, SYGVQD (reference sequence). This CDR3 contains 14 residues. V lost 2 bases to trimming and J lost 0 bases, with 8 bases between them. The DNA for the CDR3 is TGCGCCAGCAGTGAGCATAGGAACTCCTACGAGCAGTACTTC. Residues: CASSEHRNSYEQYF.

A single count supports this clone. The V gene is TRBV11-1, the J gene TRBJ2-3, with D perhaps TRBD1 (5 bases). Germline CDR1 reads SGHAT; CDR2 reads FQDESV (reference sequence). Trimming pared 1 base from V and 3 bases from J, leaving 14 bases between. The CDR3 is made up of 16 amino acids. The CDR3 sequence: CASSLGGTGTTDTQYF. In DNA form, the CDR3 reads TGTGCCAGCAGCTTAGGTGGTACAGGTACTACAGATACGCAGTATTTT.

V and J are TRBV28 and TRBJ1-1; TRBD1 aligns across 7 bases. The V gene end was trimmed by 6 bases and the J gene end by 8 bases; junction bases not matched to a gene: 12. The CDR3 length is 14 residues. Per the germline V gene, CDR1 is MDHEN and CDR2 is SYDVKM. The DNA of the CDR3 is TGTGCCAGCAGCCTACAAATTGGACAGGTGGAAGCTTTCTTT. Its translation is CASSLQIGQVEAFF.

The chain couples TRBV11-2 to TRBJ1-2; 7 bases map to TRBD1. CDR1 and CDR2 (germline): SGHAT, FQNNGV. The V segment lost 2 bases and the J segment 5 bases; nucleotides outside the gene matches: 8. The CDR3 has 15 amino acids. CDR3: CASSLFMGTAYGYTF. In nucleotides, the CDR3 is TGTGCCAGCAGCTTATTTATGGGGACAGCTTATGGCTACACCTTC. Full variable domain (outside the CDR3, taken from reference TRBV11-2 and TRBJ1-2): EAGVAQSPRYKIIEKRQSVAFWCNPISGHATLYWYQQILGQGPKLLIQFQNNGVVDDSQLPKDRFSAERLKGVDSTLKIQPAKLEDSAVYLCASSLFMGTAYGYTFGSGTRLTVV.

The V gene is TRBV14, the J gene TRBJ2-1, with a weak D call TRBD2 (7 bases). The CDR3 loop spans 15 amino acids. The germline CDR1 and CDR2 sequences are SGHDN and FVKESK. V was trimmed by 3 bases and J by 5 bases, leaving 14 bases between them. The CDR3 coding sequence is TGTGCCAGCAGCCACATGCGGGGGCTTCACAATGAGCAGTTCTTC. This gives the protein CASSHMRGLHNEQFF.

This clone was seen more than once but under ten times. The chain employs TRBV30 and TRBJ1-1, with TRBD1 matching over 7 bases. V gave up 4 bases and J gave up 1 base; unmatched junction bases: 12. The CDR3 runs to 16 residues. Germline V gives CDR1 GTSNPN, CDR2 SVGIG (reference sequence). The DNA of the CDR3 is TGTGCCTGGAACAATTACAGGGGACCAAAGAACACTGAAGCTTTCTTT. Translation gives CAWNNYRGPKNTEAFF.

This clone was counted between two and nine times. The J gene is TRBJ1-5, the V gene TRBV5-4; 11 bases map to TRBD1. This CDR3 contains 15 residues. The J segment lost 7 bases and the V segment lost 0 bases, leaving 3 bases of the junction unmatched. Germline V gene data show CDR1 as SGHNT and CDR2 as YYREEE (reference sequence). The CDR3 bases are TGTGCCAGCAGCTTGGGGACAGGGGGCGGCCAGCCCCAGCATTTT. Amino acids: CASSLGTGGGQPQHF.

This rearrangement joins TRBV2 to TRBJ1-2, with no clear D. Per the germline V gene, CDR1 is SNHLY and CDR2 is FYNNEI. The CDR3 spans 11 residues. V dropped 6 bases and J dropped 8 bases, with 10 bases sitting between them. This CDR3 reads CASRGGWGYTF. The CDR3 nucleotides are TGTGCCAGCAGAGGCGGGTGGGGCTACACCTTC.

V and J are TRBV7-7 and TRBJ2-2; D gene unclear. CDR3 length equals 16 residues. Between the trimmed V and J ends, which lost 5 bases and 5 bases, there was a span of 18 bases. Germline assignment: CDR1 SSHAT and CDR2 FNYEAQ (reference sequence). CDR3 coding DNA: TGTGCCAGCAGCACACGGGTGGCCTTGAGGACCGGGGAGCTGTTTTTT. Its protein product is CASSTRVALRTGELFF. The whole variable domain, remainder taken from reference TRBV7-7 and TRBJ2-2, is GAGVSQSPRYKVTKRGQDVTLRCDPISSHATLYWYQQALGQGPEFLTYFNYEAQPDKSGLPSDRFSAERPEGSISTLTIQRTEQRDSAMYRCASSTRVALRTGELFFGEGSRLTVL.

V and J are TRBV7-6 and TRBJ2-1; D is undetermined. V lost 3 bases and J lost 9, with 6 bases in between. The germline V gene has CDR1 SGHVS and CDR2 FNYEAQ. This CDR3 spans 11 amino acids. CDR3 in amino acids: CASSFSGEQFF. DNA of the CDR3: TGTGCCAGCAGCTTTTCCGGTGAGCAGTTCTTC.

This clone was observed a handful of times. The J gene is TRBJ1-2, the V gene TRBV2, with a tentative D call TRBD1 (5 bases). V lost 8 bases to trimming and J lost 9 bases, with 13 bases between them. Germline CDR1 is SNHLY and CDR2 is FYNNEI. The CDR3 has 11 amino acids. This chain's CDR3 is CASLDITRYTF. The CDR3, as DNA: TGTGCCAGCTTGGACATCACCCGCTACACCTTC.

V gene TRBV11-2 combines with J gene TRBJ2-7; 7 bases are a match to TRBD2. In germline, CDR1 is SGHAT, CDR2 FQNNGV. This CDR3 has 14 amino acids. V was clipped by 5 bases and J by 3 bases; unmatched bases: 7. CDR3 DNA: TGTGCCAGCAGCCCCATGACGGGGGGCTACGAGCAGTACTTC. Its translation: CASSPMTGGYEQYF. The full variable domain, with the rest looked up from reference TRBV11-2 and TRBJ2-7, is EAGVAQSPRYKIIEKRQSVAFWCNPISGHATLYWYQQILGQGPKLLIQFQNNGVVDDSQLPKDRFSAERLKGVDSTLKIQPAKLEDSAVYLCASSPMTGGYEQYFGPGTRLTVT.

The chain is built from TRBV5-5 and TRBJ2-7; possible D gene TRBD2, 6 bases. Germline CDR1 reads SGHKS; CDR2 reads YYEKEE (reference sequence). The V end was cut by 6 bases, the J end by 6 bases, with 25 bases between. The CDR3 has 16 residues. The CDR3 DNA reads TGTGCCAGCATCCCGCATATAGCGGTTCGACGTGGCGAGCAGTACTTC. Protein sequence: CASIPHIAVRRGEQYF.

V is TRBV27 and J is TRBJ1-6; TRBD1 aligns across 7 bases. Germline assignment: CDR1 MNHEY and CDR2 SMNVEV (reference sequence). With 2 bases clipped from V and 7 bases from J, the junction kept 17 bases outside the gene matches. This CDR3 has 19 residues. CDR3 DNA: TGTGCCAGCAGTTTAAACTGGTCCCGTCAAGGGGGCTTGAATTCACCCCTCCACTTT. Its protein is CASSLNWSRQGGLNSPLHF.

The V and J genes are TRBV2 and TRBJ1-4; D not resolved. Germline values: CDR1 SNHLY, CDR2 FYNNEI. There are 16 residues in the CDR3. The germline V and J ends were trimmed by 7 bases and 0 bases, with 15 bases remaining between them. CDR3 DNA: TGTGCCAGCAAGGACCGGTCCAGAGCAACTAATGAAAAACTGTTTTTT. This encodes CASKDRSRATNEKLFF.

A few counts support this clone. The CDR3 DNA reads as TGCGCCAGCAGGGTGGCACTCCGGGACGAGCAGTACTTC. Its translation: CASRVALRDEQYF. This chain links TRBV5-1 with TRBJ2-7; D is unresolved. Germline CDR1 reads SGHRS; CDR2 reads YFSETQ. CDR3 length: 13 residues. Between the trimmed V and J ends, which lost 5 bases and 5 bases, there was a span of 14 bases.

DNA for the CDR3: TGTGCCAGCAGTCTCCCCGGTACAGCTACTAATGAAAAACTGTTTTTT. Encoded protein: CASSLPGTATNEKLFF. This chain joins TRBV28 and TRBJ1-4, with no clear D. Trimming took 5 bases from V and 2 from J, leaving 15 bases between them. CDR1 is MDHEN, CDR2 SYDVKM, per germline. The CDR3 contains 16 residues.

The CDR3 sequence is CAWSVRFLAEAFF. DNA of the CDR3: TGTGCCTGGAGTGTACGATTCTTGGCTGAAGCTTTCTTT. The chain recombines TRBV30 with TRBJ1-1; D uncertain. CDR1 is GTSNPN and CDR2 is SVGIG in the germline V gene (reference sequence). This CDR3 has 13 amino acids. The germline V and J ends were trimmed by 0 bases and 6 bases, with 11 bases remaining between them.

The V gene is TRBV5-5, the J gene TRBJ1-2; D not certain. The CDR3 length is 14 residues. Trimming removed 0 bases from V and 3 bases from J, with 9 bases in between. Germline values: CDR1 SGHKS, CDR2 YYEKEE (reference sequence). The CDR3 loop is CASSLDSAYYGYTF. CDR3 bases: TGTGCCAGCAGCTTGGACAGCGCCTACTATGGCTACACCTTC.

J is TRBJ1-5 and V is TRBV7-8; 8 bases align to TRBD1. This CDR3 region has 14 residues. Trimming took 5 bases from V and 2 from J; bases not matched to a gene: 2. The germline gives CDR1 SGHVS, CDR2 FQNEAQ. The CDR3 loop is CASSPTGGNQPQHF. The DNA for the CDR3 is TGTGCCAGCAGCCCGACAGGGGGCAATCAGCCCCAGCATTTT.